The rows below give T cell receptor beta chains drawn from one sample of a study of tumor-infiltrating lymphocytes in primary liver carcinoma. TCRdb recomputed calls from the multiplex PCR reads with MiXCR, one row per CDR3 protein. The sample includes 90,000 to 100,000 distinct CDR3 sequences, 55% to 75% seen only once; the top ten take 9.5%. The sequenced material came from liver tumor tissue from sampling region 5. The receptor source for this set is a woman aged 60-75 years with primary liver carcinoma and hepatitis B virus infection. Both conserved end residues are part of each CDR3. The order of the fields is clone size, J gene, V gene, D gene, CDR3 protein, CDR3 DNA. The D gene is left open where the match is weak. Not every row has a clone size; where given, it reads once, few, many or a size class.

NA TRBJ2-3 TRBV6-5 NA CAIRLTNGSYLSTDTQYF TGTGCCATCAGGTTGACTAACGGGAGTTATTTGAGCACAGATACGCAGTATTTT
many TRBJ2-1 TRBV4-2 TRBD2 CASSQGGSGNEQFF TGTGCCAGCAGCCAGGGAGGGAGCGGGAATGAGCAGTTCTTC
many TRBJ1-5 TRBV29-1 TRBD1 CSVAGQGMGQPQHF TGCAGCGTTGCGGGACAGGGGATGGGTCAGCCCCAGCATTTT
NA TRBJ2-7 TRBV29-1 NA CSAISGASYEYYF TGCAGCGCCATCTCAGGGGCGTCCTACGAGTACTACTTC
NA TRBJ2-7 TRBV30 TRBD2 CARATSGRNEQYF TGTGCCCGGGCAACTAGCGGGAGAAACGAGCAGTACTTC
NA TRBJ2-5 TRBV4-1 NA CACSQAGVETQYF TGCGCCTGCAGCCAAGCTGGGGTAGAGACTCAGTACTTC
NA TRBJ1-2 TRBV6-1 NA CASRFSSTNYGDTF TGTGCCAGCAGATTTAGCAGCACTAACTATGGCGACACCTTC
NA TRBJ2-7 TRBV6-5 NA CASKALQGLIDEQYF TGTGCCAGCAAAGCATTACAGGGACTAATCGACGAGCAGTACTTC
many TRBJ1-5 TRBV16 NA CASSQDIYNQPQHF TGTGCCAGCAGCCAAGATATTTACAATCAGCCCCAGCATTTT
many TRBJ2-4 TRBV6-5 TRBD1 CASSQNRDRVPNIQYF TGTGCCAGCAGCCAAAACCGGGACAGAGTCCCAAACATTCAGTACTTC
NA TRBJ2-2 TRBV11-2 NA CASSVFGGNTGELFF TGTGCCAGCAGCGTATTTGGGGGGAACACCGGGGAGCTATTTTTT
NA TRBJ2-7 TRBV11-2 NA CVSSLAQRAYEEYF TGTGTCAGCAGCTTAGCACAGAGAGCCTACGAGGAGTACTTC
NA TRBJ2-7 TRBV4-1 NA CASSHPGKGGKEQYF TGTGCCAGCAGCCACCCTGGTAAAGGGGGGAAAGAGCAGTACTTC
once TRBJ2-7 TRBV28 NA CASKPPSSYEQYF TGTGCCAGCAAGCCACCGAGCTCCTACGAGCAGTACTTC
NA TRBJ1-1 TRBV11-2 NA CASSLNRGPISF TGTGCCAGCAGCTTAAATCGGGGTCCCATTTCTTTT
many TRBJ2-1 TRBV6-5 NA CASSRDGTPTYNEQFF TGTGCCAGCAGTCGTGACGGGACACCTACCTACAATGAGCAGTTCTTC
NA TRBJ2-7 TRBV28 TRBD1 CVSRGQGPDSYEQYF TGTGTTTCAAGGGGACAGGGGCCCGACTCCTACGAGCAGTACTTC
NA TRBJ2-6 TRBV11-2 NA CASSPLSGANVLSF TGTGCCAGCAGTCCCCTCTCTGGGGCCAACGTCCTGAGTTTC
NA TRBJ1-1 TRBV4-1 NA CASSQSPGVDIEAFF TGCGCCAGTAGCCAAAGCCCGGGAGTAGACATTGAAGCTTTCTTT
NA TRBJ2-5 TRBV11-3 NA CAGSFVNQETQYF TGTGCCGGCAGCTTCGTGAATCAAGAGACCCAGTACTTC
NA TRBJ2-2 TRBV11-1 NA CASRPSLDTGELSF TGTGCCAGCAGACCGAGCCTTGACACCGGAGAACTGTCTTTT
NA TRBJ2-7 TRBV6-5 NA CASSPSLTYEQYF TGTGCCAGCAGTCCCTCACTTACCTATGAGCAGTACTTC
few TRBJ2-1 TRBV2 TRBD1 CASSPRSGGGQGHNEQFF TGTGCCAGCAGTCCTAGGTCGGGCGGGGGACAGGGCCACAATGAGCAGTTCTTC
NA TRBJ2-3 TRBV4-2 TRBD2 CASSQAQGRGTDTPYF TGTGCCAGCAGCCAAGCCCAAGGGAGGGGCACAGATACACCGTATTTT
NA TRBJ1-6 TRBV12-3/TRBV12-4 NA CASSSPGSVTRLLKGSPLHF TGTGCCAGCAGCTCTCCCGGGTCCGTGACACGACTCCTCAAGGGTTCACCCCTCCACTTT
NA TRBJ1-3 TRBV7-8 NA CPSSSTGNTIYF TGTCCCAGCAGTAGTACTGGAAACACCATATATTTT